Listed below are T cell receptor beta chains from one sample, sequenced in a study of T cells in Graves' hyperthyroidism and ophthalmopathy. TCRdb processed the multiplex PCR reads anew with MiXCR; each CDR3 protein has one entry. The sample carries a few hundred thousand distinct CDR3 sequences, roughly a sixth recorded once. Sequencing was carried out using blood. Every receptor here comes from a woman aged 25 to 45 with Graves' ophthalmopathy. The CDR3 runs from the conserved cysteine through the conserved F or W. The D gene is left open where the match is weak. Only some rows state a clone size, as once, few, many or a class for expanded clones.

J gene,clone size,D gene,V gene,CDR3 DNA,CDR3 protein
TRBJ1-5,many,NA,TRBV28,TGTGCCAGCGCGGGGACACTTAGCAATCAGCCCCAGCATTTT,CASAGTLSNQPQHF
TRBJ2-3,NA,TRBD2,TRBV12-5,TGTGCTAGTGGTTTGGCACGACTAGCGGGGGGGGGGAGGTTCACAGATACGCAGTATTTT,CASGLARLAGGGRFTDTQYF
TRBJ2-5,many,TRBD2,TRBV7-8,TGTGCCAGCAGCTTAGCCGGAGCGGGAGGGGCAGAGACCCAGTACTTC,CASSLAGAGGAETQYF
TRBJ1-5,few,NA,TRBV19,TGTGCCAGTAGTTTGGACAGTTGGAGTGAGCCCCAGCATTTT,CASSLDSWSEPQHF
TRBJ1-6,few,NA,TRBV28,TGTGCCAGCAGTTTAGTCAATGCTAATTCACCCCTCCACTTT,CASSLVNANSPLHF
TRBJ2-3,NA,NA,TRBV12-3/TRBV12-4,TGTGCCATCAGACCTCTCCGGGGGAGGACAGATACGCAGTATTTT,CAIRPLRGRTDTQYF
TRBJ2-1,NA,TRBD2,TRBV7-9,TGTGCCAGCCGACCCCAGGGGGCTAGCGGGAGTTACAATGAGCAGTTCTTC,CASRPQGASGSYNEQFF
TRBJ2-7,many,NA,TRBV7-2,TGTGCCAGCAGGCGGGGCAGGGCAAACGGCGAGCAGTACTTC,CASRRGRANGEQYF
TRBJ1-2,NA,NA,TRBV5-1,TGCGCCAGCAGCAAGGACGGTGTTAACTATGGCTACACCTTC,CASSKDGVNYGYTF
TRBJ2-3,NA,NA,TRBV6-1,TGTGCCAGCAGCCCACCCGTTGCGCGGGACACAGATACGCAGTATTTT,CASSPPVARDTDTQYF
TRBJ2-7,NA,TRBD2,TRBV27,TGTGCCAGCTCGGGACTAGCGTATAGCTCCTACGAGCAGTACTTC,CASSGLAYSSYEQYF
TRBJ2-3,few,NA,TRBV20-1,TGCAGTGCTAGAGAAGGTCGGGGTACAGATACGCAGTATTTT,CSAREGRGTDTQYF
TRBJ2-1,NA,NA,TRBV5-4,TGTGCCAGCAGCCCGGAGGGGGGGGGCACCTACAATGAGCAGTTCTTC,CASSPEGGGTYNEQFF
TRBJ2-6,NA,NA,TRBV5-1,TGCGCCAGCAGCCTCGCGGCCGTTGGGGCCAACGTCCTGACTTTC,CASSLAAVGANVLTF
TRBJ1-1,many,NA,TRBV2,TGTGCCAGCAGTGAAGATTGGGCTGGAGACATGAACACTGAAGCTTTCTTT,CASSEDWAGDMNTEAFF
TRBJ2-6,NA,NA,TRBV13,TGTGCCAGCAGCTTAGGGGCTGGTGGGGCCAACGTCCTGACTTTC,CASSLGAGGANVLTF
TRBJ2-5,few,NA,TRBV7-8,TGTGCCAGCAGCTTCCCGGGTACCCGGGAGACCCAGTACTTC,CASSFPGTRETQYF
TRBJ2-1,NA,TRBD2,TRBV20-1,TGCAGTGCTCCCCATGGCACTAGCGGGAGGGCCCGTGAGCAGTTCTTC,CSAPHGTSGRAREQFF
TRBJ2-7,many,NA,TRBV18,TGTGCCAGCTCACCTCCGATCCGAACAGAGCCCTACGAGCAGTACTTC,CASSPPIRTEPYEQYF
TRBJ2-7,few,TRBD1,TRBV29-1,TGCAGCGTAACCGGGACAGGGGTCTACGAGCAGTACTTC,CSVTGTGVYEQYF
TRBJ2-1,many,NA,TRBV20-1,TGCAGTGCTAGAGTGGACTTGGGGGAGCCGATCGATGAGCAGTTCTTC,CSARVDLGEPIDEQFF
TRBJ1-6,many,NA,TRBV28,TGTGCCAGCAGTCTAAAGAATTCACCCCTCCACTTT,CASSLKNSPLHF
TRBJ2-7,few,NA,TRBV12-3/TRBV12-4,TGTGCCAGCAGTTTAGCGGGGCAATACTCCTACGAGCAGTACTTC,CASSLAGQYSYEQYF
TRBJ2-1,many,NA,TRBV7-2,TGTGCCAGCAGCTCTCCGGAATGGTCAGACTCCTACAATGAGCAGTTCTTC,CASSSPEWSDSYNEQFF
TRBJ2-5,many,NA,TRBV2,TGTGCCGGGATGGGGGGCGGAGAGACCCAGTACTTC,CAGMGGGETQYF
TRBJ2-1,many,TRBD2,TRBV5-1,TGCGCCAGCAGCTTGTTCACTAGCGGGACCTACAATGAGCAGTTCTTC,CASSLFTSGTYNEQFF
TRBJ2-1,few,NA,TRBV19,TGTGCCAGTAGTGGCGGGTTCTCCTACAATGAGCAGTTCTTC,CASSGGFSYNEQFF
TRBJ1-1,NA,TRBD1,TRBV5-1,TGCGCCAGCAGCTTGGCCCCGAGGACAGGGGGAAAAAAGGAAGCTTTCTTT,CASSLAPRTGGKKEAFF
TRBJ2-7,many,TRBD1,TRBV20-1,TGCAGTGCTGCGCGCCCCGTCGGGACAGCTGGCTACGAGCAGTACTTC,CSAARPVGTAGYEQYF
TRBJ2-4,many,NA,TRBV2,TGTGCCAGCAGCTCCGGGACAAACATTCAGTACTTC,CASSSGTNIQYF
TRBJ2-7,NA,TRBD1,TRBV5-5,TGTGCCAGCAGCTTGGTGACACAGGGGGCGAGGGACGAGCAGTACTTC,CASSLVTQGARDEQYF
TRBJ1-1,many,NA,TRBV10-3,TGTGCCATCAGTGTTGGGGGTGTGCAGACTGAAGCTTTCTTT,CAISVGGVQTEAFF
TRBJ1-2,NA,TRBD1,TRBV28,TGTGCCAGCAGCATGAAACGTCCCAAGGGGGACAGGGCCCATGGCTACACCTTC,CASSMKRPKGDRAHGYTF
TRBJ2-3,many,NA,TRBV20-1,TGCAGTGCTCAGAGGGATGCCACAGATACGCAGTATTTT,CSAQRDATDTQYF
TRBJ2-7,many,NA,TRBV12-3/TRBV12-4,TGTGCCAGCAGTTTTCCGGACAGCTACTACGAGCAGTACTTC,CASSFPDSYYEQYF
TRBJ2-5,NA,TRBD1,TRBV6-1,TGTGCCAGCAGATCCACAGGGGAAGAGACCCAGTACTTC,CASRSTGEETQYF
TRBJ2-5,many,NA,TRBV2,TGTGCCAGCAGTGAATCCTTGCCAGGAGGGGAGACCCAGTACTTC,CASSESLPGGETQYF
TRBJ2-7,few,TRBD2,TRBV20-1,TGCAGTGCCCAAAAAGCCCCACGGGGGGGGATCTCCTACGAGCAGTACTTC,CSAQKAPRGGISYEQYF
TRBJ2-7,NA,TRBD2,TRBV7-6,TGTGCCAGCAGCTTAGTGGCGGGAGCCCTCAGCGAGCAGTACTTC,CASSLVAGALSEQYF
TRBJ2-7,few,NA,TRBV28,TGTGCCAGCAGTTTTCGGACAGCCCGGAACTCAGACGAGCAGTACTTC,CASSFRTARNSDEQYF
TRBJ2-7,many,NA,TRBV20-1,TGCAGTGCTAAACCTCCTCCGGGACTTGACTACGAGCAGTACTTC,CSAKPPPGLDYEQYF
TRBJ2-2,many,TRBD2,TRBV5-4,TGTGCCAGCAGCAGGGACACAGGGACTAGCGGGAGGAACACCGGGGAGCTGTTTTTT,CASSRDTGTSGRNTGELFF
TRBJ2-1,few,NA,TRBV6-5,TGTGCCAGCAGTTACCTCGGGACTTACAATGAGCAGTTCTTC,CASSYLGTYNEQFF
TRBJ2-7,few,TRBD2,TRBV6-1,TGTGCCACCCACGGGACTAGTAACGAGCAGTACTTC,CATHGTSNEQYF
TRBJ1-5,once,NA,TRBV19,TGTGCCAGTAGTATTGGGGGGATCAATCAGCCCCAGCATTTT,CASSIGGINQPQHF
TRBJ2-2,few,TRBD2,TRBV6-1,TGTGCCAGCAGTGCCCTCCTAGCGGGAGTGCCTACCGGGGAGCTGTTTTTT,CASSALLAGVPTGELFF
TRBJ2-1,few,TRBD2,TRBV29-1,TGCAGCGTAGGGAGGGGGACTAGCGGGAGAGTCGCCTACAATGAGCAGTTCTTC,CSVGRGTSGRVAYNEQFF
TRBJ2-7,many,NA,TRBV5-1,TGCGCCAGCAGCTTGGCCGGGTCAGGGGCAAGCTACGAGCAGTACTTC,CASSLAGSGASYEQYF
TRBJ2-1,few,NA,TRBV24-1,TGTGCCACCAGTGACAGATACAATGAGCAGTTCTTC,CATSDRYNEQFF
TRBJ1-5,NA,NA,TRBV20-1,TGCAGTGCTGGGGGACAGCCCCAGCATTTT,CSAGGQPQHF
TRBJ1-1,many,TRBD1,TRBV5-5,TGTGCCAGCAGCCCTCCCGGGACAGGGGACACTGAAGCTTTCTTT,CASSPPGTGDTEAFF
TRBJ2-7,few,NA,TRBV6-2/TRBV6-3,TGTGCCAGCAGTTCCCCAGGAAGGGGAGTTGGGGAGCAGTACTTC,CASSSPGRGVGEQYF
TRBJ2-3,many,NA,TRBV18,TGTGCCAGCAGCCCCAGGACAGGCACAGATACGCAGTATTTT,CASSPRTGTDTQYF
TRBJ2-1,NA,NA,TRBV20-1,TGCAGTGCTAGAGTGCGGAATTCCTACAATGAGCAGTTCTTC,CSARVRNSYNEQFF
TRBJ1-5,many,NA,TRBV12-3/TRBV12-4,TGTGCCAGCAGTTCCTTTCGGGGTTATAGCAATCAGCCCCAGCATTTT,CASSSFRGYSNQPQHF
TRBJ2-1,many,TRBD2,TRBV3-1,TGTGCCAGCACCCTGCGGGCTAGCGGGAGATCAGGTGAGCAGTTCTTC,CASTLRASGRSGEQFF
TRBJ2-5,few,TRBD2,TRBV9,TGTGCCAGCAGCGTAGATTATGGCGGGAGGGGGGAGGAGACCCAGTACTTC,CASSVDYGGRGEETQYF
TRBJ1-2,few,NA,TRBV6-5,TGTGCCAGCAGTTACTTTGGGGGGCTGGAGGGCTACACCTTC,CASSYFGGLEGYTF
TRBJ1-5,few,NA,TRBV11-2,TGTGCCAGCAGCATCGGCCCTTACCCAAATCAGCCCCAGCATTTT,CASSIGPYPNQPQHF